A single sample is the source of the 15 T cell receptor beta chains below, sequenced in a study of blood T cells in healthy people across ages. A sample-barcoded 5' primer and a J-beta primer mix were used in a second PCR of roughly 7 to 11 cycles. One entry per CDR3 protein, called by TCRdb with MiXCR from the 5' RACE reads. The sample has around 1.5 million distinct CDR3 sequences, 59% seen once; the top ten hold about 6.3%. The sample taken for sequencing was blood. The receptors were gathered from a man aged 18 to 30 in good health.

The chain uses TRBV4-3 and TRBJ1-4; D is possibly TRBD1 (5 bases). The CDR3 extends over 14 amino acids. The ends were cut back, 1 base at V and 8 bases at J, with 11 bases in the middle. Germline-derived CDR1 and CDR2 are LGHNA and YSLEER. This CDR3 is CASSQGGVEEKLFF. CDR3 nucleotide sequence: TGCGCCAGCAGCCAAGGAGGGGTGGAAGAAAAACTGTTTTTT.

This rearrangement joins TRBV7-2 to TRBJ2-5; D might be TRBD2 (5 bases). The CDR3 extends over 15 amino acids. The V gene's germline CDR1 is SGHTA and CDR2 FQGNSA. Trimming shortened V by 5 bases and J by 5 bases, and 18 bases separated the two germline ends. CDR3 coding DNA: TGTGCCAGCAGCGCTCTGGCGGGTTCGGGTGAGACCCAGTACTTC. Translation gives CASSALAGSGETQYF.

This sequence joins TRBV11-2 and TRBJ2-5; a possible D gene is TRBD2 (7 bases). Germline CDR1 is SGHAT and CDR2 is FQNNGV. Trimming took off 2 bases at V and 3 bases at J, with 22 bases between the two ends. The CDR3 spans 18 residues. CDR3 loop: CASSLRGGLAVLEETQYF. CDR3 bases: TGTGCCAGCAGCTTAAGGGGGGGGCTAGCGGTCTTAGAAGAGACCCAGTACTTC.

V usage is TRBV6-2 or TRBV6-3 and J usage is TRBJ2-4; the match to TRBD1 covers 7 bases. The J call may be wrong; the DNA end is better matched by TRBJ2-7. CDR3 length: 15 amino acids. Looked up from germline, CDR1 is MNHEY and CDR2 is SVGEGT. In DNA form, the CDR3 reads TGTGCCAGCAGTTACTCCGGGACAGTAACCTACGAGCAGTACTTC. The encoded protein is CASSYSGTVTYEQYF.

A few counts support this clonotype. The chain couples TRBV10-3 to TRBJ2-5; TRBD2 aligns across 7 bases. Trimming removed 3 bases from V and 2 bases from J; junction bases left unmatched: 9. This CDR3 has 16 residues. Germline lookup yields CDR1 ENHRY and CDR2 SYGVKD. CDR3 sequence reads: CAISDSGEPSQETQYF. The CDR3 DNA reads TGTGCCATCAGTGACAGCGGGGAACCCTCTCAAGAGACCCAGTACTTC.

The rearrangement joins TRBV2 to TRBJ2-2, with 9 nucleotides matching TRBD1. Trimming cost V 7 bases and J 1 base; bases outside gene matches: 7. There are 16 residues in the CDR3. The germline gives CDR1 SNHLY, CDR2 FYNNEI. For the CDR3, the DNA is TGTGCCAGCACCGACGCGGACAGGGGGAACACCGGGGAGCTGTTTTTT. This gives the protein CASTDADRGNTGELFF.

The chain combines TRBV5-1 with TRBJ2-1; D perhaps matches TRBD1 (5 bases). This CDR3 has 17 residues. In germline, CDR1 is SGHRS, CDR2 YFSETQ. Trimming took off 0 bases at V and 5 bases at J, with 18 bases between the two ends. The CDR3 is CASSLAQVQGHDNEQFF. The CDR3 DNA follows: TGCGCCAGCAGCTTGGCCCAGGTCCAGGGTCACGACAATGAGCAGTTCTTC. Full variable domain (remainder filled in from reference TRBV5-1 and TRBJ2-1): KAGVTQTPRYLIKTRGQQVTLSCSPISGHRSVSWYQQTPGQGLQFLFEYFSETQRNKGNFPGRFSGRQFSNSRSEMNVSTLELGDSALYLCASSLAQVQGHDNEQFFGPGTRLTVL.

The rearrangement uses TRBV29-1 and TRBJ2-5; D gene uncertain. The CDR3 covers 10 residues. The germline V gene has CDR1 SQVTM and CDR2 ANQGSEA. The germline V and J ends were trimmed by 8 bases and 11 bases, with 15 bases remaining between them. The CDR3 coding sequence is TGCAGCACTATATCAGCCCAGCAGTACTTC. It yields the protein CSTISAQQYF.

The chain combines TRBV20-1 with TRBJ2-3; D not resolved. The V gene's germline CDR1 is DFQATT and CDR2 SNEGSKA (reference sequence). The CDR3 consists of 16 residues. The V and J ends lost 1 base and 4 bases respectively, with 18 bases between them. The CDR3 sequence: CSARADDRQAADTQYF. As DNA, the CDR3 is TGCAGTGCTAGAGCGGATGACCGGCAGGCGGCAGATACGCAGTATTTT.

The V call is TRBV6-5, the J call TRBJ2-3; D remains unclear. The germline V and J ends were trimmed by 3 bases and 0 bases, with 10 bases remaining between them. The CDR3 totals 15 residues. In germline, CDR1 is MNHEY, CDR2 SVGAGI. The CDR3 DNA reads TGTGCCAGCAGTTATACCGGGTACAGCACAGATACGCAGTATTTT. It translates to CASSYTGYSTDTQYF.

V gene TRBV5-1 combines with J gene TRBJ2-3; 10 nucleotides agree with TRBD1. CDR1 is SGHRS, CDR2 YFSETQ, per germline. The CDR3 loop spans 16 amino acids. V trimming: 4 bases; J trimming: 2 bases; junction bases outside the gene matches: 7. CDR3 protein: CASSQPGQGYTDTQYF. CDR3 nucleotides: TGCGCCAGCAGCCAGCCGGGACAGGGGTACACAGATACGCAGTATTTT.

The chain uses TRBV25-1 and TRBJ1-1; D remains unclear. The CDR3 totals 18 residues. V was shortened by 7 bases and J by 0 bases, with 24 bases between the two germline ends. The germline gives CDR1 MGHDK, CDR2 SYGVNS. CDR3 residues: CASTDEPPRMLMNTEAFF. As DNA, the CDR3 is TGTGCCAGCACAGATGAGCCGCCAAGGATGCTCATGAACACTGAAGCTTTCTTT.

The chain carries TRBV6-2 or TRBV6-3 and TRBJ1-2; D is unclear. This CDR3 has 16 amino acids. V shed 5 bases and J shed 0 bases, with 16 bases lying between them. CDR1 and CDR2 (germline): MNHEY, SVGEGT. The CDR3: CASSPRTVTTNYGYTF. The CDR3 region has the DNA TGTGCCAGCAGTCCAAGGACGGTTACAACTAACTATGGCTACACCTTC.

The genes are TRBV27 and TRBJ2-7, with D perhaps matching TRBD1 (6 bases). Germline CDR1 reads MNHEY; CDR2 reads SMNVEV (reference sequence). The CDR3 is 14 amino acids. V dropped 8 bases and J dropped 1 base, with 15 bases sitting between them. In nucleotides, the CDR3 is TGTGCCAGCTCCATGACAGGTGGATCCTACGAGCAGTACTTC. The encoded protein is CASSMTGGSYEQYF.

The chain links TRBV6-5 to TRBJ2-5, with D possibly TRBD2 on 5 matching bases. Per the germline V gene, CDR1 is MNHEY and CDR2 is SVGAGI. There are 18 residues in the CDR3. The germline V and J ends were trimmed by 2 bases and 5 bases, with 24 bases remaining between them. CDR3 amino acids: CASSYTLLGVPLIETQYF. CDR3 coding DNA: TGTGCCAGCAGTTACACCCTACTAGGAGTCCCCTTAATTGAGACCCAGTACTTC.